This paragraph reports one TCR beta chain. Its target is unknown. Using immunoSEQ multiplex PCR, the repertoire was profiled, and TCRdb retains in-frame clones only, with some absent. In the table there are roughly 41,000 clones, 70% to 80% of which are singletons. This sample was taken from a study of OX40 agonist ivuxolimab in advanced cancers. On the study more broadly: Dose-escalation patients' cancers were hepatocellular carcinoma, melanoma, renal cell or head and neck cancer. Study outcomes and limitations: CD4+ and CD8+ blood T cells expanded clonally by week 6 at 0.1 to 3.0 mg/kg. CD4+ T cells averaged fewer expanded clones than CD8+ T cells.

Germline V gives CDR1 SEHNR, CDR2 FQNEAQ (reference sequence). This CDR3 region has 16 residues. The V and J ends lost 1 base and 2 bases, in that order; junction bases with no gene match: 4. The sequence was obtained from an adult with an advanced solid tumor such as melanoma, head and neck, liver or kidney cancer. The chain uses TRBV7-9 and TRBJ2-2, with 7 nucleotides matching TRBD2. This sample comprised CD4+ or CD8+ T cells sorted from blood, obtained in a trial of the OX40 agonist ivuxolimab. Here the CDR3 reads CASSLDGGGNTGELFF. The CDR3 region has the DNA TGTGCCAGCAGCTTAGACGGCGGGGGAAACACCGGGGAGCTGTTTTTT.